A selection of T cell receptor beta chains follows, all from one sample in a study of TIL therapy for anti-PD-1-resistant metastatic lung cancer. Clones were read by immunoSEQ multiplex PCR, and TCRdb kept only the in-frame ones, dropping some. The sample holds some 90,000 clones; around 71% are singletons and the top ten take approximately 11%. The source material was tumor tissue, sampled at baseline. These receptors came from a person between 25 and 79 years old with non-small cell lung cancer. Each CDR3 is given with its conserved first and last residue. The order of the fields is J gene, clone size, V gene, D gene, CDR3 protein, CDR3 DNA. The D gene is left open where the match is weak. Clone size is given for some rows only: seen once, a few or many times, or a class if the clone is expanded.

J: TRBJ1-4; size: once; V: TRBV7-2; D: -; CDR3: CASSLAWTQAGEKLFF; DNA: TGTGCCAGCAGCTTAGCTTGGACACAAGCGGGTGAAAAACTGTTTTTT
J: TRBJ1-1; size: few; V: TRBV3-1/TRBV3-2; D: -; CDR3: CASRRENTEAFF; DNA: TGTGCCAGCAGACGAGAGAACACTGAAGCTTTCTTT
J: TRBJ1-4; size: many; V: TRBV28; D: -; CDR3: CASSSYRDEKLFF; DNA: TGTGCCAGCAGTTCCTACAGAGATGAAAAACTGTTTTTT
J: TRBJ2-7; size: -; V: TRBV6-2/TRBV6-3; D: TRBD2; CDR3: CASSVPGGSHEQYF; DNA: TGTGCCAGCAGTGTCCCGGGAGGATCCCACGAGCAGTACTTC
J: TRBJ2-6; size: -; V: TRBV27; D: TRBD2; CDR3: CASSPAAGTSWVRSGANVLTF; DNA: TGTGCCAGCAGTCCAGCCGCCGGGACTAGCTGGGTGCGCTCTGGGGCCAACGTCCTGACTTTC
J: TRBJ2-1; size: -; V: TRBV3-1/TRBV3-2; D: TRBD1; CDR3: CASSRDRSSYNEQFF; DNA: TGTGCCAGCAGTCGGGACAGGAGCTCCTACAATGAGCAGTTCTTC
J: TRBJ2-3; size: -; V: TRBV3-1/TRBV3-2; D: TRBD2; CDR3: CASSQGSTSGDPGTDTQYF; DNA: TGTGCCAGCAGCCAAGGATCCACTAGCGGAGATCCTGGCACAGATACGCAGTATTTT
J: TRBJ2-6; size: -; V: TRBV28; D: -; CDR3: CASSFLLSGANVLTF; DNA: TGTGCCAGCAGTTTTTTACTCTCTGGGGCCAACGTCCTGACTTTC
J: TRBJ2-3; size: -; V: TRBV15; D: -; CDR3: CATSSRGTSTDTQYF; DNA: TGTGCCACCAGCAGCCGGGGTACTAGCACAGATACGCAGTATTTT
J: TRBJ1-5; size: -; V: TRBV7-9; D: -; CDR3: CASSHALGPQHF; DNA: TGTGCCAGCAGCCACGCCCTGGGGCCCCAGCATTTT
J: TRBJ1-1; size: many; V: TRBV11-2; D: TRBD1; CDR3: CASSPGTALGREAFF; DNA: TGTGCCAGCAGCCCTGGGACAGCCTTGGGTAGGGAAGCTTTCTTT
J: TRBJ1-1; size: -; V: TRBV6-5; D: -; CDR3: CALGWNTEAFF; DNA: TGTGCACTCGGGTGGAACACTGAAGCTTTCTTT
J: TRBJ2-3; size: -; V: TRBV5-4; D: -; CDR3: CASSLQQGTDTQYF; DNA: TGTGCCAGCAGTTTACAACAAGGCACAGATACGCAGTATTTT
J: TRBJ2-7; size: -; V: TRBV7-2; D: TRBD2; CDR3: CASSLDSGDPYEQYF; DNA: TGTGCCAGCAGCTTAGATAGCGGGGACCCCTACGAGCAGTACTTC
J: TRBJ2-6; size: -; V: TRBV3-1/TRBV3-2; D: -; CDR3: CASSPRTDSGANVLTF; DNA: TGTGCCAGCAGCCCTAGGACGGACTCTGGGGCCAACGTCCTGACTTTC
J: TRBJ2-7; size: -; V: TRBV7-9; D: -; CDR3: CATSRDTSYEQYF; DNA: TGTGCCACCTCCCGGGACACCTCCTACGAGCAGTACTTC
J: TRBJ2-2; size: many; V: TRBV11-3; D: TRBD2; CDR3: CASSRGGGTGELFF; DNA: TGTGCCAGCAGCCGGGGGGGCGGCACCGGGGAGCTGTTTTTT
J: TRBJ1-5; size: -; V: TRBV9; D: -; CDR3: CASTKSDGHSNQPQHF; DNA: TGTGCCAGCACCAAATCCGACGGACACAGCAATCAGCCCCAGCATTTT
J: TRBJ1-5; size: -; V: TRBV6-6; D: -; CDR3: CASGGQPQHF; DNA: TGTGCCAGCGGAGGTCAGCCCCAGCATTTT
J: TRBJ2-3; size: few; V: TRBV5-1; D: -; CDR3: CASSLEQGGSTDTQYF; DNA: TGCGCCAGCAGCTTGGAGCAGGGTGGGAGCACAGATACGCAGTATTTT
J: TRBJ2-2; size: -; V: TRBV6-5; D: TRBD2; CDR3: CASSLRERAGELFF; DNA: TGTGCCAGCAGTTTGCGGGAGAGGGCCGGGGAGCTGTTTTTT
J: TRBJ2-5; size: -; V: TRBV6-1; D: TRBD2; CDR3: CASSEWGGNPRETQYF; DNA: TGTGCCAGCAGTGAATGGGGAGGGAACCCACGAGAGACCCAGTACTTC
J: TRBJ1-6; size: few; V: TRBV15; D: TRBD1; CDR3: CATSRDRRGDNSPLHF; DNA: TGTGCCACCAGCAGAGATCGCAGGGGGGATAATTCACCCCTCCACTTT
J: TRBJ1-2; size: once; V: TRBV10-3; D: -; CDR3: CATGGLTGDGYTF; DNA: TGTGCCACGGGGGGCCTTACGGGCGATGGCTACACCTTC
J: TRBJ2-7; size: -; V: TRBV21-1; D: -; CDR3: CASSKDLDTSLGDEQYF; DNA: TGTGCCAGCAGCAAAGACTTAGACACCAGTTTGGGAGACGAGCAGTACTTC
J: TRBJ2-3; size: -; V: TRBV12-2; D: -; CDR3: CASRFKEGHSGSPRDTQYF; DNA: TGTGCAAGTCGCTTCAAAGAAGGGCACAGCGGGAGTCCTCGAGATACGCAGTATTTT
J: TRBJ2-5; size: once; V: TRBV24-1; D: TRBD1; CDR3: CATNPGTGQETQYF; DNA: TGTGCCACTAATCCAGGGACAGGGCAAGAGACCCAGTACTTC
J: TRBJ2-7; size: -; V: TRBV28; D: -; CDR3: CASSLGSGEQYF; DNA: TGTGCCAGCAGTTTAGGCAGCGGGGAGCAGTACTTC
J: TRBJ2-3; size: -; V: TRBV7-2; D: TRBD2; CDR3: CASSFRGGALNTQYF; DNA: TGTGCCAGCAGCTTCCGCGGGGGGGCCTTAAATACGCAGTATTTT
J: TRBJ2-1; size: -; V: TRBV27; D: TRBD1; CDR3: CASSSLGKGAAYNEQFF; DNA: TGTGCCAGCAGTTCCCTGGGTAAGGGGGCAGCCTACAATGAGCAGTTCTTC
J: TRBJ2-1; size: once; V: TRBV4-3; D: TRBD2; CDR3: CASSQDISGGAYYNEQFF; DNA: TGCGCCAGCAGCCAAGATATAAGCGGGGGGGCGTACTACAATGAGCAGTTCTTC
J: TRBJ2-1; size: -; V: TRBV4-2; D: TRBD2; CDR3: CASSQDLTSGYNEQFF; DNA: TGTGCCAGCAGCCAAGATCTTACTAGCGGTTACAATGAGCAGTTCTTC
J: TRBJ2-1; size: -; V: TRBV19; D: TRBD2; CDR3: CASSGGRVRSYNEQFF; DNA: TGTGCCAGTAGTGGGGGGAGGGTCAGGTCCTACAATGAGCAGTTCTTC
J: TRBJ2-4; size: -; V: TRBV7-2; D: -; CDR3: CASSLGGTGNIQYF; DNA: TGTGCCAGCAGCTTAGGCGGGACGGGGAACATTCAGTACTTC
J: TRBJ2-6; size: -; V: TRBV27; D: -; CDR3: CASSLLRTAGANVLTF; DNA: TGTGCCAGCAGTCTGCTTCGGACAGCTGGGGCCAACGTCCTGACTTTC
J: TRBJ2-7; size: -; V: TRBV28; D: TRBD1; CDR3: CASSPLGAGGSYEQYF; DNA: TGTGCCAGCAGTCCCTTAGGCGCAGGGGGCTCCTACGAGCAGTACTTC
J: TRBJ2-3; size: -; V: TRBV5-4; D: TRBD2; CDR3: CASAAGTSRDTQYF; DNA: TGTGCCAGCGCCGCCGGGACTAGCAGAGATACGCAGTATTTT
J: TRBJ1-5; size: many; V: TRBV14; D: -; CDR3: CASSQRPGQPQHF; DNA: TGTGCCAGCAGCCAACGGCCCGGTCAGCCCCAGCATTTT
J: TRBJ2-5; size: -; V: TRBV7-6; D: -; CDR3: CASSLGTGLTFETQYF; DNA: TGTGCCAGCAGCTTAGGAACGGGACTTACTTTCGAGACCCAGTACTTC
J: TRBJ2-1; size: -; V: TRBV6-2/TRBV6-3; D: -; CDR3: CASSPSVQGPLNEQFF; DNA: TGTGCCAGCAGCCCATCCGTCCAGGGACCCCTAAATGAGCAGTTCTTC
J: TRBJ2-3; size: -; V: TRBV6-5; D: -; CDR3: CASSPETPTDTQYF; DNA: TGTGCCAGCAGTCCCGAAACACCCACAGATACGCAGTATTTT
J: TRBJ1-5; size: -; V: TRBV2; D: -; CDR3: CASATTGGGQPQHF; DNA: TGTGCCAGCGCGACAACGGGAGGGGGGCAGCCCCAGCATTTT
J: TRBJ2-5; size: few; V: TRBV27; D: TRBD1; CDR3: CASSLAPGQLKETQYF; DNA: TGTGCCAGCAGTTTAGCCCCGGGACAGCTGAAGGAGACCCAGTACTTC